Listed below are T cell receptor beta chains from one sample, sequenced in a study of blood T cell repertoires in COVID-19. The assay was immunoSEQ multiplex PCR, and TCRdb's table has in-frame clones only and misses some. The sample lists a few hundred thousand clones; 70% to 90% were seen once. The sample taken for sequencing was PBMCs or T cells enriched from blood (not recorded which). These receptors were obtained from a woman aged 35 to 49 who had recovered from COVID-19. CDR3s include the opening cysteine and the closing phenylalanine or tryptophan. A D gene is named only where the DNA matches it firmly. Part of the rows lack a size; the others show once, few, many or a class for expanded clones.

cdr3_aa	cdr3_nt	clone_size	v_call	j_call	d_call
CASSPMSSLGETQYF	TGTGCCAGCTCTCCCATGTCGAGTCTCGGGGAGACCCAGTACTTC	NA	TRBV18	TRBJ2-5	NA
CASSLGAGGGTDTQYF	TGTGCCAGCAGCTTAGGGGCGGGAGGAGGGACAGATACGCAGTATTTT	NA	TRBV11-2	TRBJ2-3	TRBD2
CASSLLEAPQFF	TGTGCCAGCAGCCTACTCGAGGCCCCGCAGTTCTTC	NA	TRBV12-3/TRBV12-4	TRBJ2-1	NA
CASSLGGGDRGYTF	TGTGCCAGCAGCTTGGGGGGAGGGGATCGTGGCTACACCTTC	NA	TRBV5-4	TRBJ1-2	NA
CASSLTSGLASGELFF	TGTGCCAGCAGTCTGACCTCGGGACTAGCATCCGGGGAGCTGTTTTTT	NA	TRBV2	TRBJ2-2	TRBD2
CASSRPGSLGGAGNTIYF	TGTGCCAGCAGTCGCCCGGGCTCTTTGGGAGGAGCTGGAAACACCATATATTTT	once	TRBV28	TRBJ1-3	NA
CASSQDWGTLEKLFF	TGTGCCAGCAGCCAAGATTGGGGGACTCTTGAAAAACTGTTTTTT	few	TRBV3-1/TRBV3-2	TRBJ1-4	NA
CASSIKRGSISDEQFF	TGTGCCAGTAGTATAAAGCGGGGAAGCATTAGTGATGAGCAGTTCTTC	NA	TRBV19	TRBJ2-1	TRBD2
CASSLGQGGYGYTF	TGCGCCAGCAGCTTGGGACAGGGCGGCTATGGCTACACCTTC	NA	TRBV5-1	TRBJ1-2	TRBD1
CSASRRFDRGMTWDQPQHF	TGCAGTGCTAGTCGCCGTTTTGACAGGGGAATGACGTGGGATCAGCCCCAGCATTTT	NA	TRBV20-1	TRBJ1-5	TRBD1
CASSLNSPGELFF	TGCGCCAGCAGCTTGAACAGCCCAGGGGAGCTGTTTTTT	NA	TRBV5-1	TRBJ2-2	NA
CASSPPGERARDTQYF	TGTGCCAGCAGCCCTCCGGGGGAGAGGGCGCGAGATACGCAGTATTTT	NA	TRBV5-4	TRBJ2-3	NA
CASSLSSSYEQYF	TGTGCCAGCAGCTTATCCAGCTCCTACGAGCAGTACTTC	NA	TRBV7-8	TRBJ2-7	NA
CSVGRGEYEQYF	TGCAGCGTTGGGAGGGGCGAGTACGAGCAGTACTTC	NA	TRBV29-1	TRBJ2-7	NA
CASSENRGTYEQYF	TGTGCCAGCAGTGAGAATCGCGGCACCTACGAGCAGTACTTC	NA	TRBV2	TRBJ2-7	NA
CASSLRTSGGLGYNEQFF	TGTGCCAGCAGCCTCCGGACTAGCGGGGGGCTAGGCTACAATGAGCAGTTCTTC	few	TRBV7-6	TRBJ2-1	TRBD2
CASSFSGSTYNEQFF	TGCGCCAGCAGCTTTAGCGGGAGTACCTACAATGAGCAGTTCTTC	NA	TRBV5-1	TRBJ2-1	TRBD2
CASSQDRGQTDTQYF	TGTGCCAGCAGCCAAGACAGGGGGCAAACAGATACGCAGTATTTT	NA	TRBV7-2	TRBJ2-3	TRBD1
CATSRDRGPYEQYF	TGTGCCACCAGCAGAGATAGGGGTCCCTACGAGCAGTACTTC	NA	TRBV15	TRBJ2-7	NA
CASSPISTGNSPLHF	TGTGCCAGCAGTCCAATTTCGACAGGGAATTCACCCCTCCACTTT	few	TRBV27	TRBJ1-6	TRBD1
CASSVESSYNEQFF	TGTGCCAGCAGCGTAGAGAGCTCCTACAATGAGCAGTTCTTC	NA	TRBV9	TRBJ2-1	NA
CASSPPGQGYSSGANVLTF	TGTGCCAGCTCACCACCGGGACAGGGGTACTCCTCTGGGGCCAACGTCCTGACTTTC	NA	TRBV18	TRBJ2-6	TRBD1
CASSPQGYTEAFF	TGTGCCAGCAGCCCGCAGGGATACACTGAAGCTTTCTTT	NA	TRBV7-9	TRBJ1-1	NA
CSASGFSGKGHNEQFF	TGCAGTGCTAGTGGTTTTAGCGGGAAGGGTCACAATGAGCAGTTCTTC	NA	TRBV20-1	TRBJ2-1	TRBD2
CASSVQGFRTNEKLFF	TGTGCCAGTAGTGTCCAGGGCTTCCGGACTAATGAAAAACTGTTTTTT	NA	TRBV19	TRBJ1-4	NA
CASSPYGVSYNEQFF	TGTGCCAGCAGCCCCTACGGAGTCTCCTACAATGAGCAGTTCTTC	NA	TRBV7-9	TRBJ2-1	NA
CASSESTGITEAFF	TGCGCCAGCAGTGAGTCGACAGGGATCACTGAAGCTTTCTTT	once	TRBV10-1	TRBJ1-1	TRBD1
CASSERPLAGGEQYF	TGTGCCAGCAGTGAAAGACCGTTAGCGGGGGGGGAGCAGTACTTC	NA	TRBV2	TRBJ2-7	TRBD2
CASSPPNRAYEQYF	TGTGCCAGCTCACCACCGAACAGGGCCTACGAGCAGTACTTC	NA	TRBV18	TRBJ2-7	NA
CASSSGTGNYGYTF	TGTGCCAGCAGTTCCGGGACAGGGAACTATGGCTACACCTTC	few	TRBV6-5	TRBJ1-2	TRBD1
CASSGGRDTDSGNTIYF	TGTGCCAGCAGCGGCGGTAGGGACACCGACTCTGGAAACACCATATATTTT	NA	TRBV11-3	TRBJ1-3	NA
CASSLYTTSRYF	TGTGCCAGCAGCTTATATACCACTAGTCGGTACTTC	few	TRBV7-2	TRBJ2-7	NA
CASSNRVTSLYGYTF	TGTGCCAGCAGCAACAGGGTAACAAGTCTCTATGGCTACACCTTC	NA	TRBV9	TRBJ1-2	NA
CASSSSLYTQYF	TGTGCCAGCAGCAGTAGCTTGTATACGCAGTATTTT	NA	TRBV9	TRBJ2-3	NA
CASSQDGTGSYGYTF	TGCGCCAGCAGCCAAGACGGTACGGGTTCGTATGGCTACACCTTC	NA	TRBV4-3	TRBJ1-2	NA
CASSLPGANVLTF	TGTGCCAGCTCCCTCCCTGGGGCCAACGTCCTGACTTTC	NA	TRBV18	TRBJ2-6	NA
CASRGQGNTEAFF	TGTGCCAGCAGGGGCCAGGGCAACACTGAAGCTTTCTTT	NA	TRBV2	TRBJ1-1	NA
CASIGDRGEGYGYTF	TGTGCCAGCATCGGGGACAGGGGGGAGGGCTATGGCTACACCTTC	NA	TRBV28	TRBJ1-2	TRBD1
CATSDLAGGPEETQYF	TGTGCCACCAGTGATTTGGCGGGGGGGCCTGAGGAGACCCAGTACTTC	once	TRBV24-1	TRBJ2-5	TRBD2
CASATGAKNIQYF	TGTGCCAGCGCCACGGGAGCCAAAAACATTCAGTACTTC	NA	TRBV7-2	TRBJ2-4	NA
CASSPGHLYEQYF	TGTGCCAGCAGCCCGGGACACTTATACGAGCAGTACTTC	NA	TRBV3-1/TRBV3-2	TRBJ2-7	NA
CASSQEGREGQPQHF	TGTGCCAGCAGCCAAGAGGGCAGGGAGGGTCAGCCCCAGCATTTT	NA	TRBV3-1/TRBV3-2	TRBJ1-5	NA
CASSGRTDTQYF	TGTGCCAGCAGCGGCCGCACAGATACGCAGTATTTT	NA	TRBV3-1/TRBV3-2	TRBJ2-3	NA
CASSPLGQGSVHEQYF	TGTGCCAGCTCACCCTTGGGACAGGGAAGTGTCCACGAGCAGTACTTC	NA	TRBV18	TRBJ2-7	TRBD1
CAWSVESLTGNTIYF	TGTGCCTGGAGTGTAGAGTCCTTAACTGGAAACACCATATATTTT	few	TRBV30	TRBJ1-3	NA
CASSLRGAEYSPLHF	TGTGCCAGCAGCTTACGGGGGGCGGAGTATTCACCCCTCCACTTT	NA	TRBV7-2	TRBJ1-6	NA
CASTPRDNNQPQHF	TGTGCCAGTACCCCCAGGGACAACAATCAGCCCCAGCATTTT	NA	TRBV19	TRBJ1-5	NA
CAWSGSGGAYQPQHF	TGTGCCTGGAGTGGATCCGGAGGCGCGTATCAGCCCCAGCATTTT	NA	TRBV30	TRBJ1-5	NA
CASSPQVTDTQYF	TGCGCCAGCAGCCCCCAGGTTACAGATACGCAGTATTTT	NA	TRBV5-1	TRBJ2-3	NA
CASGNRATEAFF	TGTGCCAGCGGAAACAGGGCCACTGAAGCTTTCTTT	NA	TRBV14	TRBJ1-1	NA
CASSLDRGNGNTIYF	TGTGCCAGCAGCCTCGACAGGGGTAATGGAAACACCATATATTTT	NA	TRBV7-2	TRBJ1-3	TRBD1
CASSSTGPAPQHF	TGTGCCAGCAGCTCGACAGGGCCGGCGCCCCAGCATTTT	once	TRBV11-2	TRBJ1-5	TRBD1
CATSGSFGTEAFF	TGTGCCACCAGTGGCTCGTTCGGCACTGAAGCTTTCTTT	NA	TRBV24-1	TRBJ1-1	NA
CASSPRQGAGNTIYF	TGTGCCAGCAGCCCCCGACAGGGGGCTGGAAACACCATATATTTT	NA	TRBV4-2	TRBJ1-3	TRBD1